This section outlines one TCR beta chain sequence together with its context. In its sample, this clonotype was seen a few times. Its antigen target is currently unknown. There are no base qualities to consult, and no much larger clone falls within one base. The sample belongs to a study of vaccination and CD4 T cells after COVID-19 (dated by TCRdb to between 2021 and 2023). Turning to the overall study: The convalescent cohort included six males and four females, with two Hispanic individuals, seven Caucasians, two Asians and one multiracial person. Participants received two doses of either the Pfizer-BioNTech BNT162b2 vaccine (n=8) or the Moderna mRNA-1273 vaccine (n=2). Post-COVID blood samples were collected from convalescent patients a median of approximately 93 days after diagnosis, with a range of roughly 35 to 180 days. Post-vaccine blood samples were obtained a median of about 70 days after the second vaccine dose, with a range of about 14 to 250 days. The cultures were stimulated with overlapping spike peptide pools from SARS-CoV-2 and from the common cold coronaviruses HCoV-NL63, HCoV-OC43 and HCoV-229E. In control cultures, a CEFX viral epitope pool was used as positive control, an HIV-1 Nef peptide pool was used as negative control, or no peptide was added. In around 9 COVID-19 convalescent patients and a handful of infection-naive healthy vaccine recipients, researchers compared the spike-specific CD4+ TCR repertoire from before mRNA vaccination with the repertoire from after. Memory CD4+ T cell crossreactivity between SARS-CoV-2 and common cold coronavirus spike proteins was assessed at the TCR clonotype level in an earlier paper using these donors. The paper's findings and limits, for the study overall: An increase in the median number of SARS-CoV-2-reactive clonotypes from more than 20 after infection to 35 to 40 after vaccination was observed, but the change was not found to be significant. Nearly all vaccine-specific clones in convalescent patients (304 of 307) were mono-reactive for SARS-CoV-2 spike rather than cross-reactive with common cold coronaviruses. The number of convalescent patients in the study was relatively small, and the study did not examine early timepoints following natural infection. In convalescent patients, a median roughly 88% of post-vaccine SARS-CoV-2-reactive clones were detected only after vaccination, suggesting vaccine-specific priming.

The library was generated by PCR. DNA from cultured CD4+ T cells underwent TCR sequencing with the Oncomine TCR Beta short-read assay at the Johns Hopkins FTIC core. The QIAamp micro DNA kit was used to extract genomic DNA from the cultured CD4+ T cells. The Oncomine TCR Beta libraries from cultured CD4+ T cells were pooled using unique dual indexes and then sequenced on an Illumina iSeq 100. Per the authors' processing: Non-productive sequences were removed, and CDR3s that did not start with C, did not end with F or W, or were shorter than 7 amino acids were discarded. The MANAFEST web application identified antigen-specific clonotypes by comparing peptide-stimulated wells against reference wells and other culture wells. To be called positive, a clone needed an FDR below 0.05, an odds ratio above 5, and a productive frequency above 0.1% in at least two of three replicate wells. Clonotypes that were significantly expanded in both SARS-CoV-2 spike wells and at least one common cold coronavirus spike condition were defined as cross-reactive. CDR3 homology was assessed with Levenshtein distances (stringdist) and unrooted phylogenetic trees (ape) in R version 3.6.1. TCRdb redid the processing of the public reads, applying fastp at Q25 and MiXCR, and retained in-frame beta chains. Rows are unified per CDR3 protein, each entry keeping the most common DNA and genes. These V and J calls originate from TCRdb's pipeline instead of the authors' own analysis. Present in this sample are 6,000 to 8,500 distinct CDR3 sequences, 32% of which were seen just once. Of the sample, about 14% is held by the ten largest clones.

This specimen's treatment or condition label, per the study, means: roughly 10-day PBMC culture with coronavirus spike peptide pools or control peptides (ViraFEST assay). CD4+ T cells from unexposed donors were collected before the COVID-19 pandemic (2011-2018). The ViraFEST assay was used in the study, in which antigen-specific T cells were expanded with peptide pools and expanded clonotypes were subsequently identified by TCR sequencing. Each well held around 2 million PBMCs cultured with approximately 9.2 ug/ml peptide pools in IMDM containing 5% human AB serum and 9 to 10 IU/ml IL-2. Half of the culture medium was replaced with fresh IL-2-containing medium on days 3 and 7. CD4+ T cells were isolated after approximately 10 days of culture through negative selection using the EasySep CD4+ T cell isolation kit. As far as cell numbers permitted, CD4+ T cells from unexposed donors were tested for reactivity against SARS-CoV-2 S and N as well as four spike pools from common cold coronaviruses. Ficoll-Paque Plus gradient centrifugation was used to isolate PBMCs from whole blood, and the isolated PBMCs were then either used fresh or cryopreserved at -140C. Each culture condition was generally run in triplicate wells. The leukapheresis product used for the unexposed donors was purchased from a commercial source.

The sequence was obtained from a human donor in good health. The specimen sequenced was CD4+ T cells from blood, cultured in vitro.

The bases are TGCAGTGCTAGAGACCCTAGGGGACAGGGGGCAATCGGGGAGCTGTTTTTT. Protein translation: CSARDPRGQGAIGELFF. Recombination connected TRBV20-1 to TRBJ2-2, and 12 junctional nucleotides match TRBD1. The CDR3 numbers 17 residues from cysteine through phenylalanine. The CDR3 DNA has 51 bases and is translated from base 1. Trimming accounts for 0 bases at V and 7 bases at J, while the number of junction bases matched to no gene is 9. CDR1 is given as DFQATT and CDR2 as SNEGSKA, both from the germline V gene (reference sequence).